These 32 T cell receptor beta chains originate from one sample sequenced in a study of cytomegalovirus exposure and HLA in healthy donors. Some clones are missing from TCRdb's copy, which holds only in-frame ones; the method was immunoSEQ multiplex PCR. The sample shows about 110,000 clones, roughly 95% of them seen only once. Sequencing was performed on PBMCs. The receptors shown here come from a woman aged 18-29 years in good health and CMV-seronegative.

The chain combines TRBV28 with TRBJ1-2, with a possible D match to TRBD1 (5 bases). CDR1 is MDHEN, CDR2 SYDVKM, per germline. V was pared by 7 bases and J by 4 bases, with 10 bases between. The CDR3 is made up of 12 amino acids. The CDR3 DNA sequence: TGTGCCAGCACCAGGGCCTTCTATGGCTACACCTTC. It is translated as CASTRAFYGYTF.

This sequence joins TRBV7-2 and TRBJ2-3; 8 bases align to TRBD2. The CDR3 covers 14 residues. The junction had 6 bases not matched to a gene; V was cut back by 5 bases and J by 5 bases. CDR1 is SGHTA and CDR2 is FQGNSA in the germline V gene. The DNA for the CDR3 is TGTGCCAGCAGCCCCTCGGGGGGGGGAGATACGCAGTATTTT. Its protein product is CASSPSGGGDTQYF.

The rearrangement links TRBV7-8 to TRBJ2-7; maybe TRBD2 (5 bases). Trimming pared 5 bases from V and 0 bases from J, leaving 20 bases between. CDR3 length: 17 amino acids. Germline lookup yields CDR1 SGHVS and CDR2 FQNEAQ. The CDR3 coding sequence is TGTGCCAGCAGCCCAGCGGCAGGAACGATGAGCTCCTACGAGCAGTACTTC. Amino acid sequence: CASSPAAGTMSSYEQYF.

The rearrangement joins TRBV6-5 to TRBJ2-7; no reliable D call. This CDR3 has 16 residues. The ends were cut back, 4 bases at V and 1 base at J, with 17 bases in the middle. Looked up from germline, CDR1 is MNHEY and CDR2 is SVGAGI. CDR3 sequence (DNA): TGTGCCAGCAGTTTGGCCCTCTCCGACAAGTCCTACGAGCAGTACTTC. Its protein is CASSLALSDKSYEQYF.

V usage is TRBV7-9 and J usage is TRBJ2-3; no firm D call. This CDR3 comprises 13 residues. Germline V gene sequence: CDR1 SEHNR, CDR2 FQNEAQ (reference sequence). This CDR3 is CVIVYVYADTQYF. CDR3 bases: TGTGTCATAGTATACGTTTATGCAGATACGCAGTATTTT.

This chain connects TRBV5-8 to TRBJ1-3; D not resolved. CDR1 is SGHTS and CDR2 is YDEGEE in the germline V gene. The V end lost 5 bases, the J end lost 2 bases, and 11 bases lay between the germline ends. The CDR3 spans 14 residues. The CDR3 here is CASSVAGTGNTIYF. The CDR3 DNA is TGTGCCAGCAGTGTGGCGGGTACTGGAAACACCATATATTTT.

This chain uses TRBV7-3 with TRBJ2-2; 10 bases agree with TRBD1. CDR3 size: 15 residues. CDR1 and CDR2 (germline): SGHTA, FQGTGA. Trimming took 6 bases from V and 2 from J; bases not matched to a gene: 3. The DNA of the CDR3 is TGTGCCAGCAGTCGACAGGGGGCCAACACCGGGGAGCTGTTTTTT. Translated, it gives CASSRQGANTGELFF.

V and J are TRBV5-1 and TRBJ1-1, with TRBD1 identical over 8 bases. Germline V gene data show CDR1 as SGHRS and CDR2 as YFSETQ. V lost 8 bases to trimming and J lost 1 base; unmatched junction nucleotides: 4. The CDR3 length is 13 residues. CDR3 protein: CASQGAQNTEAFF. DNA for the CDR3: TGCGCCAGTCAGGGGGCGCAGAACACTGAAGCTTTCTTT.

The V gene is TRBV2, the J gene TRBJ2-7; a weak D match, TRBD1 (6 bases). The CDR3 covers 14 residues. V lost 5 bases and J lost 3, with 14 bases in between. The germline V gene encodes CDR1 SNHLY and CDR2 FYNNEI. CDR3 DNA sequence: TGTGCCAGCAGTTCCATGGGGGCCGGCTACGAGCAGTACTTC. Translation gives CASSSMGAGYEQYF. Combining the CDR3 with reference TRBV2 and TRBJ2-7 gives the whole variable domain EPEVTQTPSHQVTQMGQEVILRCVPISNHLYFYWYRQILGQKVEFLVSFYNNEISEKSEIFDDQFSVERPDGSNFTLKIRSTKLEDSAMYFCASSSMGAGYEQYFGPGTRLTVT.

V is TRBV5-1 and J is TRBJ2-7; D gene uncertain. This CDR3 spans 15 amino acids. V lost 0 bases and J 3 bases, leaving 13 bases between the germline ends. Per the germline V gene, CDR1 is SGHRS and CDR2 is YFSETQ. CDR3 region: CASSLVGRMIYEQYF. CDR3 nucleotide sequence: TGCGCCAGCAGCTTGGTAGGCAGGATGATCTACGAGCAGTACTTC.

CDR3: CASRPTTSGGQETQYF. Here the CDR3 DNA reads TGCGCCAGCAGACCAACGACTAGCGGGGGACAAGAGACCCAGTACTTC. This chain connects TRBV5-1 to TRBJ2-5, with 12 positions matching TRBD2. V was pared by 5 bases and J by 2 bases, with 7 bases of the junction left unmatched. CDR1 SGHRS and CDR2 YFSETQ come from the germline V gene. This CDR3 contains 16 residues. The full variable domain, its missing parts supplied by reference TRBV5-1 and TRBJ2-5, is KAGVTQTPRYLIKTRGQQVTLSCSPISGHRSVSWYQQTPGQGLQFLFEYFSETQRNKGNFPGRFSGRQFSNSRSEMNVSTLELGDSALYLCASRPTTSGGQETQYFGPGTRLLVL.

This sequence joins TRBV29-1 and TRBJ2-5; D is unclear. Germline V gene lookup returns CDR1 SQVTM and CDR2 ANQGSEA. The CDR3 runs 12 residues. V was shortened by 3 bases and J by 5 bases, with 10 bases between the two germline ends. This CDR3 is CSVDLGWETQYF. In DNA, the CDR3 is TGCAGCGTTGATCTAGGCTGGGAGACCCAGTACTTC.

The chain combines TRBV2 with TRBJ2-7; no firm D call. This CDR3 has 12 amino acids. Trimming took off 2 bases at V and 10 bases at J, with 12 bases between the two ends. Per germline, CDR1 SNHLY and CDR2 FYNNEI. The CDR3 DNA is TGTGCCAGCAGTGAATTGGGCAGTCAACAGTACTTC. Protein sequence: CASSELGSQQYF.

This chain links TRBV7-2 with TRBJ1-3; 10 bases align to TRBD1. V trimming: 2 bases; J trimming: 3 bases; junction bases outside the gene matches: 4. Germline CDR1 is SGHTA and CDR2 is FQGNSA. The length of the CDR3 is 16 residues. CDR3 residues: CASSLFGQGVGNTIYF. The CDR3 DNA sequence: TGTGCCAGCAGCTTATTTGGACAGGGGGTTGGAAACACCATATATTTT.

The V and J genes are TRBV2 and TRBJ2-2, with D perhaps matching TRBD2 (6 bases). CDR3 size: 20 residues. The V and J ends lost 2 bases and 4 bases respectively, with 26 bases between them. Germline-derived CDR1 and CDR2 are SNHLY and FYNNEI. Here the CDR3 reads CASSEWDLSSFPGSTGELFF. Here the CDR3 DNA reads TGTGCCAGCAGTGAATGGGACTTGAGTAGCTTCCCCGGGAGCACCGGGGAGCTGTTTTTT.

The V and J genes are TRBV5-1 and TRBJ2-7, with D perhaps matching TRBD2 (6 bases). In germline, CDR1 is SGHRS, CDR2 YFSETQ. V dropped 2 bases and J dropped 13 bases, with 13 bases sitting between them. This CDR3 contains 11 residues. This chain's CDR3 is CASSFRDSLYF. DNA for the CDR3: TGCGCCAGCAGCTTCCGGGACTCCCTTTACTTC. Variable domain in full (rest from reference TRBV5-1 and TRBJ2-7): KAGVTQTPRYLIKTRGQQVTLSCSPISGHRSVSWYQQTPGQGLQFLFEYFSETQRNKGNFPGRFSGRQFSNSRSEMNVSTLELGDSALYLCASSFRDSLYFGPGTRLTVT.

This sequence joins TRBV2 and TRBJ2-5; no firm D call. The V gene lost 5 bases and the J gene lost 5 bases, with 6 bases spanning the gap. CDR1 is SNHLY, CDR2 FYNNEI, per germline. The CDR3 spans 11 residues. CDR3 amino acids: CASSSRETQYF. The CDR3 DNA is TGTGCCAGCAGTAGCAGGGAGACCCAGTACTTC.

The rearrangement joins TRBV5-6 to TRBJ2-7, with a possible D match to TRBD1 (5 bases). Trimming cost V 0 bases and J 3 bases, with 10 bases left between them. Per the germline V gene, CDR1 is SGHDT and CDR2 is YYEEEE. CDR3 length: 14 residues. Written as DNA, the CDR3 is TGTGCCAGCAGCTTGGAAGGGGTTGGCTACGAGCAGTACTTC. It translates to CASSLEGVGYEQYF.

The rearrangement joins TRBV28 to TRBJ2-1, with 8 bases lining up with TRBD2. V was pared by 7 bases and J by 9 bases, with 11 bases of the junction left unmatched. Per the germline V gene, CDR1 is MDHEN and CDR2 is SYDVKM. The length of the CDR3 is 14 residues. The CDR3 spells CASKTSGGSGEQFF. For the CDR3, the DNA is TGTGCCAGCAAGACGTCGGGGGGGAGCGGTGAGCAGTTCTTC.

The chain has TRBV6-5 and TRBJ2-5; 8 nucleotides align to TRBD2. CDR1 and CDR2 from the germline V gene are MNHEY and SVGAGI. V dropped 6 bases and J dropped 3; count of bases not matched to a gene: 6. This CDR3 region has 14 residues. CDR3 in amino acids: CASRRGVWEETQYF. As DNA, the CDR3 is TGTGCCAGCAGGCGGGGGGTTTGGGAAGAGACCCAGTACTTC.

The V gene is TRBV7-3, the J gene TRBJ2-1; weak D call: TRBD2 (5 bases). Per the germline V gene, CDR1 is SGHTA and CDR2 is FQGTGA. The CDR3 totals 13 residues. V lost 5 bases to trimming and J lost 6 bases, with 11 bases between them. The DNA for the CDR3 is TGTGCCAGCAGCCCGGGGTTCTTCAATGAGCAGTTCTTC. Encoded protein: CASSPGFFNEQFF. The full variable domain, its missing parts supplied by reference TRBV7-3 and TRBJ2-1, is GAGVSQTPSNKVTEKGKYVELRCDPISGHTALYWYRQSLGQGPEFLIYFQGTGAADDSGLPNDRFFAVRPEGSVSTLKIQRTERGDSAVYLCASSPGFFNEQFFGPGTRLTVL.

This sequence joins TRBV5-1 and TRBJ2-3; TRBD2 aligns across 12 bases. V lost 4 bases, J lost 0 bases, and 9 bases stayed unmatched. Germline V gene sequence: CDR1 SGHRS, CDR2 YFSETQ. The CDR3 consists of 18 residues. The CDR3 sequence is CASSPRLAGATSTDTQYF. The DNA for the CDR3 is TGCGCCAGCAGCCCCCGACTAGCGGGGGCCACTAGCACAGATACGCAGTATTTT.

The chain is built from TRBV28 and TRBJ1-6; D not certain. From germline, CDR1 is MDHEN and CDR2 SYDVKM. The CDR3 loop spans 18 amino acids. The ends were cut back, 1 base at V and 0 bases at J, with 13 bases in the middle. CDR3 amino acids: CASSLFPPESSYNSPLHF. For the CDR3, the DNA is TGTGCCAGCAGTTTATTCCCCCCCGAGAGCTCCTATAATTCACCCCTCCACTTT.

The rearrangement joins TRBV19 to TRBJ2-3, with 7 bases that match TRBD2. CDR1 is LNHDA and CDR2 is SQIVND in the germline V gene (reference sequence). Trimming removed 1 base from V and 2 bases from J; junction bases left unmatched: 6. The CDR3 has 16 residues. The CDR3 region has the DNA TGTGCCAGTAGTATAGGACTAGCTCCCGTCACAGATACGCAGTATTTT. This sequence encodes CASSIGLAPVTDTQYF. The whole variable domain, remainder taken from reference TRBV19 and TRBJ2-3, is DGGITQSPKYLFRKEGQNVTLSCEQNLNHDAMYWYRQDPGQGLRLIYYSQIVNDFQKGDIAEGYSVSREKKESFPLTVTSAQKNPTAFYLCASSIGLAPVTDTQYFGPGTRLTVL.

V gene TRBV10-3 combines with J gene TRBJ1-1; perhaps TRBD1 as D (5 bases). The germline CDR1 and CDR2 sequences are ENHRY and SYGVKD. V gave up 6 bases and J gave up 4 bases, with 12 bases separating them. This CDR3 has 13 residues. CDR3 amino acids: CAIRGGRSTEAFF. Here the CDR3 DNA reads TGTGCCATCAGGGGGGGTAGGTCCACTGAAGCTTTCTTT.

The chain has TRBV5-1 and TRBJ2-7; 8 positions match TRBD1. Germline V lookup: CDR1 SGHRS, CDR2 YFSETQ. The CDR3 totals 14 residues. The V gene end was trimmed by 1 base and the J gene end by 5 bases; junction bases not matched to a gene: 5. This CDR3 reads CASSLTAGGHEQYF. As DNA, the CDR3 is TGCGCCAGCAGCTTGACGGCAGGGGGCCACGAGCAGTACTTC.

The chain recombines TRBV7-9 with TRBJ2-5; 9 positions match TRBD2. Germline V gives CDR1 SEHNR, CDR2 FQNEAQ (reference sequence). The V and J ends lost 5 bases and 4 bases, in that order; junction bases with no gene match: 14. The CDR3 has 17 residues. The CDR3 sequence: CASSPPFVSGGLETQYF. CDR3 nucleotide sequence: TGTGCCAGCAGCCCCCCCTTTGTTAGCGGGGGCCTAGAGACCCAGTACTTC.

This chain uses TRBV27 with TRBJ1-2; TRBD1 agrees at 7 bases. Looked up from germline, CDR1 is MNHEY and CDR2 is SMNVEV (reference sequence). V lost 6 bases to trimming and J lost 8 bases; unmatched junction nucleotides: 24. This CDR3 contains 18 residues. The CDR3 bases are TGTGCCAGCAGCCCCAGGCGGTCCGAGGGGGCATCCCTTGAAGGCTACACCTTC. The encoded protein is CASSPRRSEGASLEGYTF.

The chain couples TRBV19 to TRBJ1-5; 7 bases are a match to TRBD1. J was trimmed by 0 bases and V by 3 bases; bases with no gene match: 5. CDR3 length: 16 amino acids. Per germline, CDR1 LNHDA and CDR2 SQIVND (reference sequence). The CDR3 loop is CASSMVGQPSNQPQHF. The CDR3 coding sequence is TGTGCCAGTAGTATGGTGGGACAGCCTAGCAATCAGCCCCAGCATTTT.

This chain uses TRBV27 with TRBJ1-6; D uncertain. CDR1 is MNHEY and CDR2 is SMNVEV in the germline V gene (reference sequence). Trimming left V 5 bases short and J 4 bases short, with 6 bases between. The CDR3 loop spans 13 amino acids. CDR3 residues: CASSIGYNSPLHF. The DNA for the CDR3 is TGTGCCAGCAGTATCGGGTATAATTCACCCCTCCACTTT.

The CDR3 DNA sequence: TGTGCCAGCAGATCAGGCCCTTCCTATGGCTACACCTTC. It yields the protein CASRSGPSYGYTF. This chain links TRBV6-5 with TRBJ1-2; D gene ambiguous. CDR1 and CDR2 (germline): MNHEY, SVGAGI. This CDR3 comprises 13 residues. Trimming stripped 6 bases from V and 4 bases from J, with 12 bases between.

In DNA, the CDR3 is TGTGCCAGCAGCTTAAGAGGGGGCCGTGGCTACACCTTC. Its translation is CASSLRGGRGYTF. The chain couples TRBV7-9 to TRBJ1-2, with 7 bases matching TRBD1. Germline loops: CDR1 SEHNR, CDR2 FQNEAQ (reference sequence). The V and J ends lost 2 bases and 7 bases, in that order; junction bases with no gene match: 4. This CDR3 is 13 amino acids long.